This T cell receptor (beta chain) appears in the sequencing data of a study of breast tumors, draining lymph nodes, adjacent tissues. The lymph nodes were axillary draining lymph nodes from breast cancer patients. Whole-study findings and limits: Compared with lymph nodes, tumors were less diverse; compared with nontumor tissue, more.

In regard to this clonotype: Its cognate antigen is unknown.

CDR1 is SEHNR and CDR2 is FQNEAQ in the germline V gene (reference sequence). The CDR3 is 14 residues long. The V gene lost 3 bases and the J gene lost 4 bases, with 7 bases spanning the gap. TCRdb passed the multiplex PCR reads through MiXCR, listing each CDR3 protein once. The table has approximately 300,000 distinct CDR3 sequences, under 35% seen once; the top ten hold 1.1%. The sequence derives from a female donor with breast cancer. Some clones in this sample may be carry-over from other donors' samples. Sequenced sample: axillary lymph node tissue. This chain joins TRBV7-9 and TRBJ2-6, with D maybe TRBD2 (6 bases). CDR3 sequence reads: CASSFAGGANVLTF. The CDR3 region has the DNA TGTGCCAGCAGCTTCGCGGGAGGGGCCAACGTCCTGACTTTC.